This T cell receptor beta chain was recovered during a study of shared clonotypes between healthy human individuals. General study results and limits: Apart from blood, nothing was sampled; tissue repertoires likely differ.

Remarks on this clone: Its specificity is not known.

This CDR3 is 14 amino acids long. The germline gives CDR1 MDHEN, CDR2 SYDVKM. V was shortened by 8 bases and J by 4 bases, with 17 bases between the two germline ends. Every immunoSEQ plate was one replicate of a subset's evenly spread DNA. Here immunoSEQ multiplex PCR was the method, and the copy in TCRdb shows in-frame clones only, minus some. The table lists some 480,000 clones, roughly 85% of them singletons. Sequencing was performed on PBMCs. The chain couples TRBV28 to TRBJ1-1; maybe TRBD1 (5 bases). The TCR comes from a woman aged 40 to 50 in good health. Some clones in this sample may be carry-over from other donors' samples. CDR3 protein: CASLPPGGFTEAFF. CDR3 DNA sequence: TGTGCCAGCTTGCCGCCGGGGGGATTCACTGAAGCTTTCTTT.